Sequencing of this T cell receptor (beta chain) was carried out in a study of blood T cell repertoires in COVID-19. This CDR3 spans 13 amino acids. Between the trimmed V and J ends, which lost 7 bases and 2 bases, there was a span of 11 bases. Germline-derived CDR1 and CDR2 are MNHEY and SMNVEV (reference sequence). The protocol was immunoSEQ multiplex PCR, while the TCRdb copy is restricted to in-frame clones and leaves out a portion. The sample lists around 170,000 clones, about 90% occurring once. This TCR was sampled from a woman aged 45-65 years who had recovered from COVID-19. Sequencing input: PBMCs or T cells enriched from blood (not recorded which). This sequence joins TRBV27 and TRBJ1-1; D unclear. The CDR3 DNA follows: TGTGCCAGCAACCTAAACCTAAACACTGAAGCTTTCTTT. This gives the protein CASNLNLNTEAFF.